Listed below are T cell receptor beta chains from one sample, sequenced in a study of blood T cells in healthy people across ages. TCRdb recomputed calls from the 5' RACE reads with MiXCR, one row per CDR3 protein. The data hold around 1,500,000 distinct CDR3 sequences, with roughly 27% observed a single time. Sequencing was carried out using blood. These receptors were obtained from a woman between 25 and 40 years old in good health. Both conserved end residues are part of each CDR3. Fields, in order: clone size, V gene, CDR3 length, J gene, D gene, CDR3 protein, CDR3 DNA. The D gene is left open where the match is weak. Clone size is stated in some rows and not others, as once, few, many or a class when expanded.

>few|TRBV20-1|15|TRBJ2-1|NA
CSANRDAYPYNEQFF
TGCAGTGCAAACCGAGACGCATACCCTTATAATGAGCAGTTCTTC
>many|TRBV10-3|16|TRBJ2-7|NA
CAISDSSAGTAYEQYF
TGTGCCATCAGTGACTCCAGCGCCGGGACGGCGTACGAGCAGTACTTC
>NA|TRBV19|16|TRBJ2-3|NA
CASSISVRGSTDTQYF
TGTGCCAGTAGTATCTCGGTGCGGGGAAGCACAGATACGCAGTATTTT
>NA|TRBV3-1|15|TRBJ2-1|TRBD1
CASSLGQGGPNEQFF
TGTGCCAGCAGTCTAGGACAGGGTGGGCCCAATGAGCAGTTCTTC
>many|TRBV5-5|16|TRBJ2-1|NA
CATTGSSGEVRDEQFF
TGTGCCACCACCGGGAGTTCTGGGGAGGTAAGAGATGAGCAGTTCTTC
>NA|TRBV7-6|14|TRBJ1-1|TRBD1
CASSWGQVDTEAFF
TGTGCCAGCAGCTGGGGACAGGTTGACACTGAAGCTTTCTTT
>many|TRBV6-2/TRBV6-3|11|TRBJ2-1|NA
CASRRRDEQFF
TGTGCCAGCAGACGTCGCGATGAGCAGTTCTTC
>few|TRBV18|17|TRBJ2-7|NA
CASSPTLPSGDSYEQYF
TGTGCCAGCTCACCAACCCTCCCCAGCGGCGACTCCTACGAGCAGTACTTC
>NA|TRBV20-1|16|TRBJ2-3|TRBD2
CSARDRTSGRTDTQYF
TGCAGTGCTAGAGATAGGACTAGCGGGAGAACAGATACGCAGTATTTT
>NA|TRBV29-1|15|TRBJ2-7|NA
CSVEDIGQATYEQDF
TGCAGCGTTGAAGATATAGGGCAGGCTACCTACGAGCAGGACTTC
>few|TRBV6-2/TRBV6-3|15|TRBJ2-3|TRBD2
CASSRAGGPSDTQYF
TGTGCCAGCAGTCGAGCGGGAGGGCCATCAGATACGCAGTATTTT
>many|TRBV6-2/TRBV6-3|14|TRBJ2-5|NA
CASSYQGRQETQYF
TGTGCCAGCAGTTATCAAGGTCGGCAAGAGACCCAGTACTTC
>NA|TRBV4-3|15|TRBJ2-4|NA
CASSQARGTKNIQYF
TGCGCCAGCAGCCAAGCGAGGGGGACCAAAAACATTCAGTACTTC
>NA|TRBV2|14|TRBJ1-2|NA
CASSELRRGDGYTF
TGTGCCAGCAGTGAATTGCGACGTGGGGATGGCTACACCTTC
>few|TRBV20-1|11|TRBJ2-7|TRBD1
CSAPTGVEQYF
TGCAGTGCTCCTACAGGGGTTGAGCAGTACTTC
>many|TRBV29-1|13|TRBJ2-1|NA
CSVSGFGIGEQFF
TGCAGCGTTTCAGGTTTTGGTATCGGTGAGCAGTTCTTC